The 32 T cell receptor beta chains presented below share a single source sample, sequenced in a study of beta chain features in type 1 diabetes. These receptors' targets are unknown. Study-wide results and caveats: Moderate but significant shortening of TCRB CDR3s was recorded in all four CD4+ subsets from Type 1 diabetes patients.

Sequencing targeted expressed TCRB transcripts, as all isolated RNA had been reverse transcribed. TCRdb's table, derived via immunoSEQ multiplex PCR, lists solely in-frame clones and lacks some. Of about 650,000 clones listed, roughly an eighth are singletons. Sequenced sample: naive CD4+ T cells from blood. The receptor source for this set is a man aged 25-45 years with type 1 diabetes.

The chain recombines TRBV13 with TRBJ2-5, with a possible D match to TRBD1 (6 bases). V was shortened by 4 bases and J by 1 base, with 13 bases between the two germline ends. This CDR3 contains 15 residues. Germline V gene sequence: CDR1 PRHDT, CDR2 FYEKMQ (reference sequence). As DNA, the CDR3 is TGTGCCAGCAGCTCAGCCGAGGGGGTCCAAGAGACCCAGTACTTC. This sequence encodes CASSSAEGVQETQYF.

The genes are TRBV9 and TRBJ2-1, with 10 bases identical to TRBD1. Looked up from germline, CDR1 is SGDLS and CDR2 is YYNGEE. The junction had 11 bases not matched to a gene; V was cut back by 4 bases and J by 1 base. The CDR3 has 18 amino acids. The chain's CDR3 is CASSLRPLGQGSYNEQFF. CDR3 bases: TGTGCCAGCAGCCTTCGACCGCTGGGACAGGGGTCCTACAATGAGCAGTTCTTC.

As concerns this clone: Other DNA variants within this sample encode the same CDR3. The rearrangement uses TRBV19 and TRBJ1-2; no firm D call. Germline CDR1 and CDR2: LNHDA and SQIVND (reference sequence). This CDR3 has 13 amino acids. V was trimmed by 3 bases and J by 2 bases, leaving 7 bases between them. The CDR3 nucleotides read TGTGCCAGTAGTATCGGCGGGAACTATGGCTACACCTTC. This sequence encodes CASSIGGNYGYTF.

The sample holds a few counts of this clone. Other nucleotide sequences from this sample produce the same CDR3. V gene TRBV4-3 combines with J gene TRBJ2-3, with D perhaps TRBD1 or TRBD2 (5 bases each). This CDR3 is built from 13 residues. Between the trimmed V and J ends, which lost 0 bases and 4 bases, there was a span of 5 bases. Germline values: CDR1 LGHNA, CDR2 YSLEER. The CDR3 loop is CASSQEGADTQYF. The DNA for the CDR3 is TGCGCCAGCAGCCAAGAGGGGGCAGATACGCAGTATTTT.

The rearrangement uses TRBV10-3 and TRBJ2-5; TRBD2 aligns across 11 bases. The junction had 1 base not matched to a gene; V was cut back by 6 bases and J by 4 bases. Germline CDR1 reads ENHRY; CDR2 reads SYGVKD. The CDR3 totals 13 residues. The CDR3 DNA reads TGTGCCATCAGGCTAGCGGGGGGAGAGACCCAGTACTTC. This sequence encodes CAIRLAGGETQYF.

This clone was recorded a few times. The chain employs TRBV6-1 and TRBJ2-6; D remains unclear. With 8 bases removed from V and 3 bases from J, the gap between germline ends came to 2 bases. The CDR3 runs 11 residues. Looked up from germline, CDR1 is MNHNS and CDR2 is SASEGT. The CDR3: CASRGANVLTF. CDR3 nucleotides: TGTGCCAGCCGTGGGGCCAACGTCCTGACTTTC.

The CDR3 region has the DNA TGTGCCAGCAGCCAAGATGGTGCTAGCGGGGCAGATACGCAGTATTTT. It encodes CASSQDGASGADTQYF. The J gene is TRBJ2-3, the V gene TRBV4-2; 9 nucleotides match TRBD2. The CDR3 extends over 16 amino acids. Looked up from germline, CDR1 is LGHNA and CDR2 is YNFKEQ. Losses at the gene ends were 0 bases for V and 4 bases for J; bases not matched to a gene: 5.

The V and J genes are TRBV10-3 and TRBJ1-2; D may be TRBD1 (5 bases). Per the germline V gene, CDR1 is ENHRY and CDR2 is SYGVKD. CDR3 size: 12 residues. Trimming shortened V by 5 bases and J by 3 bases, and 7 bases separated the two germline ends. The CDR3 DNA is TGTGCCATCAGTCAGGGCGACTATGGCTACACCTTC. It codes for CAISQGDYGYTF.

The gene calls are TRBV14 and TRBJ1-3, with D unresolved. V was pared by 4 bases and J by 0 bases, with 13 bases between. This CDR3 has 16 residues. Per the germline V gene, CDR1 is SGHDN and CDR2 is FVKESK. The CDR3 spells CASSPVIWTSGNTIYF. CDR3 sequence (DNA): TGTGCCAGCAGCCCAGTAATCTGGACCTCTGGAAACACCATATATTTT. Filled out from reference TRBV14 and TRBJ1-3, the complete variable domain reads EAGVTQFPSHSVIEKGQTVTLRCDPISGHDNLYWYRRVMGKEIKFLLHFVKESKQDESGMPNNRFLAERTGGTYSTLKVQPAELEDSGVYFCASSPVIWTSGNTIYFGEGSWLTVV.

This clone was seen a few times. The chain links TRBV6-5 to TRBJ2-5; no definite D call. Trimming removed 5 bases from V and 7 bases from J, with 14 bases in between. CDR1 is MNHEY, CDR2 SVGAGI, per germline. The CDR3 contains 13 residues. The CDR3 protein is CASSPNPKGTQYF. CDR3 nucleotides: TGTGCCAGCAGTCCCAATCCTAAGGGGACCCAGTACTTC.

The V call is TRBV7-2, the J call TRBJ2-4, with D possibly being TRBD1 or TRBD2 (5 bases each). The V end was cut by 1 base, the J end by 7 bases, with 11 bases between. The CDR3 totals 14 residues. The germline V gene encodes CDR1 SGHTA and CDR2 FQGNSA. CDR3 loop: CASSLERGLNIQYF. The CDR3 bases are TGTGCCAGCAGCTTAGAGAGGGGTCTGAACATTCAGTACTTC.

The CDR3 loop reads CASSLPSGGHNEQFF. The CDR3 DNA is TGCGCCAGCAGCTTGCCTAGCGGGGGCCACAATGAGCAGTTCTTC. This chain uses TRBV5-1 with TRBJ2-1; the match to TRBD2 covers 10 bases. The ends lost 1 base at V and 5 bases at J; junction bases unmatched: 3. The CDR3 totals 15 residues. Germline CDR1 and CDR2: SGHRS and YFSETQ.

The table lists this clone with a few counts. The chain links TRBV9 to TRBJ1-2; D is unclear. CDR3 size: 13 residues. Per germline, CDR1 SGDLS and CDR2 YYNGEE. V dropped 1 base and J dropped 0 bases, with 4 bases sitting between them. The CDR3 sequence is CASSVRTNYGYTF. Here the CDR3 DNA reads TGTGCCAGCAGCGTAAGGACTAACTATGGCTACACCTTC.

This clone was seen a handful of times. This chain uses TRBV28 with TRBJ2-3; D not certain. The CDR3 is 11 amino acids. The germline V gene has CDR1 MDHEN and CDR2 SYDVKM. V gave up 5 bases and J gave up 8 bases, with 8 bases separating them. In DNA form, the CDR3 reads TGTGCCAGCAGTAACCCCCCTACGCAGTATTTT. This sequence encodes CASSNPPTQYF. Filled out from reference TRBV28 and TRBJ2-3, the complete variable domain reads DVKVTQSSRYLVKRTGEKVFLECVQDMDHENMFWYRQDPGLGLRLIYFSYDVKMKEKGDIPEGYSVSREKKERFSLILESASTNQTSMYLCASSNPPTQYFGPGTRLTVL.

This clone was seen more than once but under ten times. This chain connects TRBV7-2 to TRBJ2-7, with D perhaps matching TRBD1 (6 bases). The CDR3 has 14 amino acids. Germline V gives CDR1 SGHTA, CDR2 FQGNSA. With 3 bases removed from V and 6 bases from J, the gap between germline ends came to 15 bases. The CDR3 here is CASSFTGTSGEQYF. CDR3 nucleotides: TGTGCCAGCAGCTTTACCGGGACAAGTGGCGAGCAGTACTTC.

In regard to this clone: Being one base from a much bigger clone, this may be a read error. This rearrangement joins TRBV11-2 to TRBJ2-1; 7 bases match TRBD1. V shed 5 bases and J 5 bases; nucleotides not matched to a gene: 3. The CDR3 is 13 residues long. Germline lookup yields CDR1 SGHAT and CDR2 FQNNGV. CDR3 region: CASSLGTDNEQFF. CDR3 in DNA: TGTGCCAGCAGCCTCGGGACAGACAATGAGCAGTTCTTC. The full variable domain, its missing parts supplied by reference TRBV11-2 and TRBJ2-1, is EAGVAQSPRYKIIEKRQSVAFWCNPISGHATLYWYQQILGQGPKLLIQFQNNGVVDDSQLPKDRFSAERLKGVDSTLKIQPAKLEDSAVYLCASSLGTDNEQFFGPGTRLTVL.

This chain connects TRBV9 to TRBJ2-7; D gene ambiguous. The CDR3 has 11 amino acids. Germline V gene data show CDR1 as SGDLS and CDR2 as YYNGEE. V gave up 0 bases and J gave up 6 bases, with 4 bases separating them. CDR3 bases: TGTGCCAGCAGCGTAGAAGGCGAGCAGTACTTC. This gives the protein CASSVEGEQYF.

This clone was observed a few times. This chain joins TRBV6-6 and TRBJ2-5, with 8 bases that match TRBD1. V trimming: 4 bases; J trimming: 3 bases; junction bases outside the gene matches: 4. This CDR3 is 14 amino acids long. Germline loops: CDR1 MNHNY, CDR2 SVGAGI (reference sequence). The CDR3 bases are TGTGCCAGCAGTTCGGACAGGGCCAAAGAGACCCAGTACTTC. This translates into CASSSDRAKETQYF.

The V gene is TRBV2, the J gene TRBJ2-2, with D tentatively TRBD2 (5 bases). The germline CDR1 and CDR2 sequences are SNHLY and FYNNEI. The V and J ends lost 3 bases and 6 bases respectively, with 17 bases between them. This CDR3 comprises 16 residues. The CDR3 nucleotides read TGTGCCAGCAGTGAGTTCTCATCCCCGAGGGCCGGGGAGCTGTTTTTT. This encodes CASSEFSSPRAGELFF.

This clone was picked up a small number of times. V and J are TRBV6-1 and TRBJ2-3; D may be TRBD1 (6 bases). V was clipped by 9 bases and J by 2 bases, with 9 bases between them. The germline CDR1 and CDR2 sequences are MNHNS and SASEGT. The CDR3 sequence is 12 residues long. The CDR3 spells CASRQDTDTQYF. DNA of the CDR3: TGTGCCAGTCGACAGGACACAGATACGCAGTATTTT.

The chain carries TRBV6-1 and TRBJ1-6; 9 bases align to TRBD1. The CDR3 runs 16 residues. Trimming at V came to 1 base and at J to 5 bases, leaving 3 bases not matched to a gene. Per the germline V gene, CDR1 is MNHNS and CDR2 is SASEGT. CDR3 region: CASSEGGTGNNSPLHF. The DNA of the CDR3 is TGTGCCAGCAGTGAAGGAGGGACAGGGAATAATTCACCCCTCCACTTT.

This clone has only a few counts. This sequence joins TRBV19 and TRBJ1-2; D uncertain. V lost 7 bases to trimming and J lost 5 bases, with 17 bases between them. The CDR3 is 14 residues long. Germline assignment: CDR1 LNHDA and CDR2 SQIVND (reference sequence). CDR3 in DNA: TGTGCCAGTAAACGGGAGAGGGAGGCGTATGGCTACACCTTC. This codes for CASKREREAYGYTF.

This clone was recorded a few times. V and J are TRBV7-9 and TRBJ1-4; the match to TRBD1 covers 7 bases. The CDR3 has 14 amino acids. The V gene end was trimmed by 5 bases and the J gene end by 5 bases; junction bases not matched to a gene: 5. From germline, CDR1 is SEHNR and CDR2 FQNEAQ (reference sequence). CDR3 in DNA: TGTGCCAGCAGCCCGGGACAGCAGAATGAAAAACTGTTTTTT. This codes for CASSPGQQNEKLFF.

The chain employs TRBV7-6 and TRBJ2-5, with D unclear. CDR3 length: 13 amino acids. Germline V lookup: CDR1 SGHVS, CDR2 FNYEAQ. The V end lost 5 bases, the J end lost 5 bases, and 12 bases lay between the germline ends. CDR3 nucleotide sequence: TGTGCCAGCAGCCGCTCCCCTAGTGAGACCCAGTACTTC. Encoded protein: CASSRSPSETQYF.

This clone was recorded a few times. V usage is TRBV5-1 and J usage is TRBJ2-1; D is perhaps TRBD1 or TRBD2 (5 bases each). The CDR3 loop spans 16 amino acids. CDR1 and CDR2 from the germline V gene are SGHRS and YFSETQ. Between the trimmed V and J ends, which lost 0 bases and 4 bases, there was a span of 14 bases. The chain's CDR3 is CASSLAGTPEYNEQFF. The CDR3 DNA reads TGCGCCAGCAGCTTGGCGGGGACCCCTGAATACAATGAGCAGTTCTTC.

A few counts support this clone. The chain has TRBV2 and TRBJ1-5; no definite D call. Germline values: CDR1 SNHLY, CDR2 FYNNEI. The CDR3 is made up of 15 amino acids. V was shortened by 2 bases and J by 3 bases, with 11 bases between the two germline ends. This CDR3 reads CASSEFWQNNQPQHF. The CDR3 DNA follows: TGTGCCAGCAGTGAATTTTGGCAGAACAATCAGCCCCAGCATTTT.

The rearrangement links TRBV7-2 to TRBJ1-2, with D possibly matching TRBD1 (5 bases). V lost 5 bases, J lost 8 bases, and 12 bases lay in between. Germline lookup yields CDR1 SGHTA and CDR2 FQGNSA. The CDR3 length is 12 residues. CDR3 nucleotide sequence: TGTGCCAGCAGCCCCCAAGGGACCGGCTACACCTTC. Translation gives CASSPQGTGYTF. Looking up the rest from reference TRBV7-2 and TRBJ1-2 gives the full variable domain: GAGVSQSPSNKVTEKGKDVELRCDPISGHTALYWYRQSLGQGLEFLIYFQGNSAPDKSGLPSDRFSAERTGGSVSTLTIQRTQQEDSAVYLCASSPQGTGYTFGSGTRLTVV.

In its sample, this clone was seen a few times. The rearrangement joins TRBV27 to TRBJ2-7; 9 bases are a match to TRBD1. The CDR3 runs to 14 residues. Germline trimming cut 3 bases from V and 2 bases from J; bases unmatched to any gene: 2. Germline CDR1 is MNHEY and CDR2 is SMNVEV (reference sequence). CDR3 nucleotides: TGTGCCAGCAGTTTCGGGGACAGGGCCTACGAGCAGTACTTC. Amino acid sequence: CASSFGDRAYEQYF.

With respect to this clone: Other DNA sequences in this specimen translate into the identical CDR3. V and J are TRBV30 and TRBJ2-7, with D unresolved. Per germline, CDR1 GTSNPN and CDR2 SVGIG (reference sequence). V gave up 0 bases and J gave up 2 bases, with 5 bases separating them. The CDR3 is 12 residues long. This CDR3 is CAWSVTTYEQYF. The CDR3 DNA follows: TGTGCCTGGAGTGTAACTACCTACGAGCAGTACTTC.

This clone turned up a few times. V is TRBV29-1 and J is TRBJ2-2; D remains ambiguous. From germline, CDR1 is SQVTM and CDR2 ANQGSEA. The CDR3 has 13 amino acids. CDR3 coding DNA: TGCCCCTGGGCCCGGTACAACACCGGGGAGCTGTTTTTT. It yields the protein CPWARYNTGELFF.

The J gene is TRBJ2-2, the V gene TRBV30; D is unresolved. Trimming removed 0 bases at V and 7 bases at J, with 6 bases between. CDR1 is GTSNPN, CDR2 SVGIG, per germline (reference sequence). The CDR3 totals 12 residues. The CDR3 sequence is CAWSVRRGELFF. CDR3 DNA: TGTGCCTGGAGTGTGAGGCGCGGGGAGCTGTTTTTT.

The chain recombines TRBV7-8 with TRBJ1-3; tentative D call: TRBD1 (5 bases). Germline assignment: CDR1 SGHVS and CDR2 FQNEAQ. The CDR3 spans 16 residues. Trimming left V 1 base short and J 1 base short, with 11 bases between. The DNA for the CDR3 is TGTGCCAGCAGCTTAGTTGGCAGGGTATCTGGAAACACCATATATTTT. It yields the protein CASSLVGRVSGNTIYF. Together with reference TRBV7-8 and TRBJ1-3, the CDR3 gives the full variable domain: GAGVSQSPRYKVAKRGQDVALRCDPISGHVSLFWYQQALGQGPEFLTYFQNEAQLDKSGLPSDRFFAERPEGSVSTLKIQRTQQEDSAVYLCASSLVGRVSGNTIYFGEGSWLTVV.